The clone carrying this T cell receptor beta chain was recorded at least ten times. Its antigen is not known. The evidence that diagnosis relied on was clinical symptoms, serum thyroxine, TRAb, thyroid ultrasound and orbital computed tomography. V trimming: 3 bases; J trimming: 6 bases; junction bases outside the gene matches: 13. The CDR3 covers 18 residues. Germline V gene data show CDR1 as SGHAT and CDR2 as FQNNGV. The TCR beta CDR3 regions underwent amplification from RNA transcripts. Second-round multiplex PCR came after first-round RT-PCR with HTBI primers. TCRdb recomputed calls from the multiplex PCR reads with MiXCR, one row per CDR3 protein. The sample records about 400,000 distinct CDR3 sequences, about 16% being singletons. This specimen comes from a study of Graves' ophthalmopathy and Graves' hyperthyroidism. Study conclusions and caveats: Discriminating ophthalmopathy from stable hyperthyroidism, a 13-signature model attained a sensitivity of 85% to 90% and a specificity of just under 84%.

J is TRBJ2-2 and V is TRBV11-2; 10 bases map to TRBD2. This receptor was identified in a woman between 18 and 29 years old with Graves' ophthalmopathy. The material sequenced was peripheral blood. CDR3: CASSFPLGKRGGPGELFF. As DNA, the CDR3 is TGTGCCAGCAGCTTCCCCTTGGGAAAGCGGGGGGGCCCCGGGGAGCTGTTTTTT.